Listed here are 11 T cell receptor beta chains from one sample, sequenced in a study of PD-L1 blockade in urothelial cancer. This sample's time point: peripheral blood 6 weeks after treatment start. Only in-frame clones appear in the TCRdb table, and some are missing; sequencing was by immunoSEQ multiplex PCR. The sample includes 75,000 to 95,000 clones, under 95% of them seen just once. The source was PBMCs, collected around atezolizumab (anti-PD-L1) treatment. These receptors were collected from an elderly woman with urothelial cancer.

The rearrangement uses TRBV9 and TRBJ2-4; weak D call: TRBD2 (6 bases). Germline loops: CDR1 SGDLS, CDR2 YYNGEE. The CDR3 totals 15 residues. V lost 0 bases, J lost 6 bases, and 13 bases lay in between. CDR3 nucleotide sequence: TGTGCCAGCAGCGTAGGTAGTGGGACTGGAAACATTCAGTACTTC. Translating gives CASSVGSGTGNIQYF. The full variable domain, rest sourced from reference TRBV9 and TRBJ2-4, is DSGVTQTPKHLITATGQRVTLRCSPRSGDLSVYWYQQSLDQGLQFLIQYYNGEERAKGNILERFSAQQFPDLHSELNLSSLELGDSALYFCASSVGSGTGNIQYFGAGTRLSVL.

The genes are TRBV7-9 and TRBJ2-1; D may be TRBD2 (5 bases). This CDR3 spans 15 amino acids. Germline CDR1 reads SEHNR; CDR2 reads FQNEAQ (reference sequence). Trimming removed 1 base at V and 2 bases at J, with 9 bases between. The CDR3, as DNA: TGTGCCAGCAGCTTAGGCCTAGCTACCTACAATGAGCAGTTCTTC. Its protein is CASSLGLATYNEQFF.

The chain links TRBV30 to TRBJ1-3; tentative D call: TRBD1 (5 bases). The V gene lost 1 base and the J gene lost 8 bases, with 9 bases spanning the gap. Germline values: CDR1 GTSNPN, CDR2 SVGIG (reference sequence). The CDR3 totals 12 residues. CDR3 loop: CAWSAQGYTIYF. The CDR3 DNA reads TGTGCCTGGAGTGCGCAGGGATACACCATATATTTT.

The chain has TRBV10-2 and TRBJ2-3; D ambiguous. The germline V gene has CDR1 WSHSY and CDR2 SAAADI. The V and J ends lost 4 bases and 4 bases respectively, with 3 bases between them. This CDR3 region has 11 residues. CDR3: CASSASDTQYF. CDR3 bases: TGCGCCAGCAGTGCGTCAGATACGCAGTATTTT.

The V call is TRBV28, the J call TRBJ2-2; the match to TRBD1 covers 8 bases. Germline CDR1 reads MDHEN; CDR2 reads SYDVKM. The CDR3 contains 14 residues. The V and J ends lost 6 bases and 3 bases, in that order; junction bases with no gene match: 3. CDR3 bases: TGTGCCAGCAGCGGACAGGGCGACACCGGGGAGCTGTTTTTT. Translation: CASSGQGDTGELFF. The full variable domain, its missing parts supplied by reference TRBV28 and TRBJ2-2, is DVKVTQSSRYLVKRTGEKVFLECVQDMDHENMFWYRQDPGLGLRLIYFSYDVKMKEKGDIPEGYSVSREKKERFSLILESASTNQTSMYLCASSGQGDTGELFFGEGSRLTVL.

The chain's CDR3 is CASRMNRGTGGEETQYF. The CDR3 DNA is TGTGCCAGTAGAATGAATAGAGGGACAGGAGGGGAAGAGACCCAGTACTTC. The chain carries TRBV19 and TRBJ2-5; 8 bases match TRBD1. CDR1 and CDR2 (germline): LNHDA, SQIVND (reference sequence). The trim removed 6 bases at V and 3 bases at J, leaving 15 bases unmatched. The CDR3 has 17 amino acids.

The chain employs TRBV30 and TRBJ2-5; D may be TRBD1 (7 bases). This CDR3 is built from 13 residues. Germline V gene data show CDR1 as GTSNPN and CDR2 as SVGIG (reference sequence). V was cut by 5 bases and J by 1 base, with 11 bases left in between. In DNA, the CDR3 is TGTGCCTGGGGCGGGACAGCCCAAGAGACCCAGTACTTC. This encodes CAWGGTAQETQYF.

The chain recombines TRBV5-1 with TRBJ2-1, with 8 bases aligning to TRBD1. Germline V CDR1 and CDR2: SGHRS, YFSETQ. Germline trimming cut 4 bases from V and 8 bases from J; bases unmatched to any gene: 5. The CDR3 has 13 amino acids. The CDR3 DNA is TGCGCCAGCAGCAAACCAGGGGGCGATGAGCAGTTCTTC. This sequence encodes CASSKPGGDEQFF.

CDR3 sequence: CAWSAGARNTEAFF. Written as DNA, the CDR3 is TGTGCCTGGAGTGCAGGGGCTAGAAACACTGAAGCTTTCTTT. V is TRBV30 and J is TRBJ1-1, with D tentatively TRBD1 (6 bases). Per the germline V gene, CDR1 is GTSNPN and CDR2 is SVGIG (reference sequence). Between the trimmed V and J ends, which lost 1 base and 2 bases, there was a span of 11 bases. This CDR3 contains 14 residues.

This CDR3 is CAFPGAPRRQETQYF. The CDR3, as DNA: TGTGCCTTTCCAGGGGCGCCTAGGCGTCAAGAGACCCAGTACTTC. The chain is built from TRBV28 and TRBJ2-5, with D possibly TRBD1 on 6 matching bases. From germline, CDR1 is MDHEN and CDR2 SYDVKM. The CDR3 extends over 15 amino acids. The ends were cut back, 11 bases at V and 2 bases at J, with 21 bases in the middle.

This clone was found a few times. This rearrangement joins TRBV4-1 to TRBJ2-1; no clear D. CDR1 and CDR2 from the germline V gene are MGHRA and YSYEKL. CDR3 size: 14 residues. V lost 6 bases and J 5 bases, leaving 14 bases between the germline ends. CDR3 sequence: CASRPFAANNEQFF. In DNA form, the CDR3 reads TGCGCCAGCAGGCCATTCGCGGCGAACAATGAGCAGTTCTTC.